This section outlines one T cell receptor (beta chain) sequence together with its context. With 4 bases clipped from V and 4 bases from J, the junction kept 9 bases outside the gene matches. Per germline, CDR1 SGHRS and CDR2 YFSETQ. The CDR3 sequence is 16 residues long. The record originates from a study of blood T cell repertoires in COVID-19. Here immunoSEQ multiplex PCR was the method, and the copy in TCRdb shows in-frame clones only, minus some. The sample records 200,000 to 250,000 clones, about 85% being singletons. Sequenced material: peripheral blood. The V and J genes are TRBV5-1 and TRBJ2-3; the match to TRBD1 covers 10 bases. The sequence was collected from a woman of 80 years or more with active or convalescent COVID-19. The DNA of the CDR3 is TGCGCCAGCAGCCAGGGACAGGGGATGAGTGCAGATACGCAGTATTTT. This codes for CASSQGQGMSADTQYF.